The clone carrying this T cell receptor beta chain occurred once. Its cognate antigen is unknown. No conserved phenylalanine or tryptophan is present at the end of the CDR3, so a read error is the likely explanation. The limits of the CDR3 on the DNA are not certain, so only TCRdb's listed CDR3 is given. The patients chosen for sequencing had shown expansion of CD8+CD57+ cells (detected by flow cytometry). The CDR3 contains 10 residues when both ends are counted. Germline-derived CDR1 and CDR2 are SEHNR and FQNEAQ (reference sequence). The entry originates in a study of CD8+CD57+ T cells in acquired aplastic anemia. Findings and caveats of the study: Overlap between patients and controls comprised just under 30 CD8+ CDR3 sequences.

The study profiled TCR beta VDJ and CDR3 using genomic DNA as template. TCRdb recomputed calls from the reads with MiXCR, one row per CDR3 protein. The sample has roughly 250,000 distinct CDR3 sequences; around 45% are singletons. The sequence was collected from a human donor with aplastic anemia. Source material: sorted CD4+, CD8+, or CD8+CD57+ T cells (not recorded which) from PBMCs. The chain carries TRBV7-9 and TRBJ2-6; the table assigns TRBD2, which was not confirmed against the DNA. Here the CDR3 reads CVSSWSGSNT.